These 10 T cell receptor beta chains were all obtained from the same sample, sequenced in a study of beta chain features in type 1 diabetes. TCRB transcripts that were expressed got sequenced, as all of the isolated RNA had been reverse transcribed. TCRdb's table, derived via immunoSEQ multiplex PCR, lists solely in-frame clones and lacks some. The sample contains 150,000 to 200,000 clones, approximately 8.4% of which appear only once. Input material: central memory CD4+ T cells from blood. These receptors came from a woman between 18 and 30 years old in good health.

Many counts were recorded for this clone. This chain uses TRBV7-8 with TRBJ2-1, with D possibly being TRBD1 (6 bases). Trimming pared 3 bases from V and 4 bases from J, leaving 7 bases between. Germline CDR1 and CDR2: SGHVS and FQNEAQ. This CDR3 has 13 residues. The CDR3 DNA sequence: TGTGCCAGCAGCTTTGGACAGTACAATGAGCAGTTCTTC. It codes for CASSFGQYNEQFF.

This clone was observed a few times. The rearrangement joins TRBV29-1 to TRBJ1-1, with TRBD1 as a possible D gene (5 bases). The CDR3 has 13 residues. V lost 4 bases, J lost 2 bases, and 11 bases lay in between. Per germline, CDR1 SQVTM and CDR2 ANQGSEA. CDR3 in amino acids: CSVVRQSNTEAFF. The CDR3, as DNA: TGCAGCGTTGTGCGACAGTCCAACACTGAAGCTTTCTTT. Full variable domain (remainder filled in from reference TRBV29-1 and TRBJ1-1): SAVISQKPSRDICQRGTSLTIQCQVDSQVTMMFWYRQQPGQSLTLIATANQGSEATYESGFVIDKFPISRPNLTFSTLTVSNMSPEDSSIYLCSVVRQSNTEAFFGQGTRLTVV.

The CDR3 bases are TGCGCCAGCAGCCAATCAGGGTTTGGGGCCAACGTCCTGACTTTC. Protein: CASSQSGFGANVLTF. The chain is built from TRBV4-3 and TRBJ2-6, with a weak D call TRBD1 (5 bases). The CDR3 contains 15 residues. The V and J ends lost 2 bases and 3 bases respectively, with 8 bases between them. Germline V gene data show CDR1 as LGHNA and CDR2 as YSLEER.

The chain combines TRBV25-1 with TRBJ2-5; TRBD2 agrees at 7 bases. This CDR3 has 14 amino acids. V gave up 4 bases and J gave up 5 bases; unmatched junction bases: 7. The germline V gene has CDR1 MGHDK and CDR2 SYGVNS. CDR3 amino acids: CASSVSGVAETQYF. DNA of the CDR3: TGTGCCAGCAGTGTGAGCGGGGTGGCGGAGACCCAGTACTTC.

This clone was detected only a few times. The chain links TRBV4-3 to TRBJ1-2, with D tentatively TRBD1 (5 bases). The V end lost 0 bases, the J end lost 3 bases, and 14 bases lay between the germline ends. The germline CDR1 and CDR2 sequences are LGHNA and YSLEER. This CDR3 has 16 residues. The chain's CDR3 is CASSQERRAFYYGYTF. CDR3 bases: TGCGCCAGCAGCCAAGAACGCAGGGCCTTTTACTATGGCTACACCTTC.

The chain joins TRBV13 to TRBJ2-3; D gene ambiguous. The germline V gene has CDR1 PRHDT and CDR2 FYEKMQ (reference sequence). Trimming left V 1 base short and J 1 base short, with 3 bases between. The CDR3 consists of 13 residues. The CDR3 is CASSLAGTDTQYF. CDR3 nucleotides: TGTGCCAGCAGCTTAGCGGGCACAGATACGCAGTATTTT.

This clone occurred a few times. The V call is TRBV30, the J call TRBJ2-2, with D possibly matching TRBD2 (5 bases). The V end lost 3 bases, the J end lost 3 bases, and 11 bases lay between the germline ends. Germline values: CDR1 GTSNPN, CDR2 SVGIG (reference sequence). CDR3 length: 14 residues. CDR3 nucleotide sequence: TGTGCCTGGAGACCGGACTTCTACACCGGGGAGCTGTTTTTT. Encoded protein: CAWRPDFYTGELFF.

The chain links TRBV6-1 to TRBJ2-7; 7 nucleotides agree with TRBD1. The germline CDR1 and CDR2 sequences are MNHNS and SASEGT. Trimming removed 6 bases from V and 6 bases from J; junction bases left unmatched: 5. This CDR3 is 12 amino acids long. CDR3 protein: CASRETGVEQYF. The CDR3 DNA reads as TGTGCCAGCAGGGAAACAGGGGTCGAGCAGTACTTC.

The chain employs TRBV5-1 and TRBJ2-5; TRBD2 is a possible D gene (6 bases). Germline CDR1 is SGHRS and CDR2 is YFSETQ. Deletions cut 1 base from V and 0 bases from J, with 19 bases between. The CDR3 contains 18 residues. CDR3 in DNA: TGCGCCAGCAGCTTGAGTTTCGGAGGGATGACATACCAAGAGACCCAGTACTTC. Amino acids: CASSLSFGGMTYQETQYF.

This chain joins TRBV6-6 and TRBJ2-2; 8 nucleotides agree with TRBD1. Germline-derived CDR1 and CDR2 are MNHNY and SVGAGI (reference sequence). This CDR3 is built from 16 residues. V was clipped by 4 bases and J by 4 bases; unmatched bases: 8. This CDR3 is CASSSPGTGTTGELFF. The CDR3 nucleotides read TGTGCCAGCAGTTCCCCAGGGACAGGCACCACCGGGGAGCTGTTTTTT.